The next 32 T cell receptor beta chains were all read from a single sample in a study of T cell repertoires in cytomegalovirus infection. MiXCR, run by TCRdb on the reads, gives a single entry per CDR3 protein. There are fewer than 550,000 distinct CDR3 sequences in the sample; around 11% occur only once, and more than 8.5% lies in the top ten. Material for sequencing was PBMCs. These receptors originate from a human donor in good health (CMV status not recorded). Some clones in this sample may be carry-over from other donors' samples.

This clonotype was seen at least ten times. The chain combines TRBV28 with TRBJ2-5, with 9 bases that match TRBD1. This CDR3 is 14 amino acids long. Germline CDR1 MDHEN, CDR2 SYDVKM. Losses at the gene ends were 5 bases for V and 3 bases for J; bases not matched to a gene: 4. CDR3 bases: TGTGCCAGCAGTCGGACAGGGGCCAAAGAGACCCAGTACTTC. Translation gives CASSRTGAKETQYF. Together with reference TRBV28 and TRBJ2-5, the CDR3 gives the full variable domain: DVKVTQSSRYLVKRTGEKVFLECVQDMDHENMFWYRQDPGLGLRLIYFSYDVKMKEKGDIPEGYSVSREKKERFSLILESASTNQTSMYLCASSRTGAKETQYFGPGTRLLVL.

This clonotype was counted at least ten times. The chain joins TRBV6-2 or TRBV6-3 to TRBJ1-5, with D hard to call. V was shortened by 4 bases and J by 0 bases, with 7 bases between the two germline ends. Germline V gene lookup returns CDR1 MNHEY and CDR2 SVGEGT. This CDR3 spans 14 amino acids. Here the CDR3 DNA reads TGTGCCAGCAGTTCTATGGGTAGCAATCAGCCCCAGCATTTT. Encoded protein: CASSSMGSNQPQHF.

This clonotype was observed a few times. J is TRBJ1-2 and V is TRBV11-2, with a tentative D call TRBD1 (5 bases). The CDR3 consists of 13 residues. Germline V CDR1 and CDR2: SGHAT, FQNNGV. V was clipped by 1 base and J by 5 bases, with 8 bases between them. The CDR3 protein is CASSLAGKYGYTF. For the CDR3, the DNA is TGTGCCAGCAGCTTAGCAGGGAAATATGGCTACACCTTC.

The chain employs TRBV9 and TRBJ2-7, with TRBD1 matching 10 bases. V shed 4 bases, J shed 5 bases, and the junction held 9 bases outside the gene matches. Germline CDR1 is SGDLS and CDR2 is YYNGEE. The CDR3 is 15 amino acids. The CDR3 sequence is CASSTSGTGDHEQYF. In nucleotides, the CDR3 is TGTGCCAGCAGCACCTCCGGGACAGGGGACCACGAGCAGTACTTC.

The chain has TRBV10-3 and TRBJ1-1; no clear D gene. The germline gives CDR1 ENHRY, CDR2 SYGVKD. V lost 2 bases, J lost 1 base, and 11 bases lay in between. This CDR3 contains 15 residues. The CDR3 DNA reads as TGTGCCATCAGTGAGGGGCTGGGTTGGAACACTGAAGCTTTCTTT. This sequence encodes CAISEGLGWNTEAFF.

This chain joins TRBV19 and TRBJ1-2; D possibly corresponds to TRBD1 (5 bases). V lost 3 bases and J 0 bases, leaving 14 bases between the germline ends. Germline CDR1 and CDR2: LNHDA and SQIVND (reference sequence). This CDR3 is 16 amino acids long. CDR3 amino acids: CASSMGPAQANYGYTF. In nucleotides, the CDR3 is TGTGCCAGTAGTATGGGGCCGGCCCAAGCTAACTATGGCTACACCTTC.

This clonotype was counted only a few times. This sequence joins TRBV2 and TRBJ2-7; 7 positions agree with TRBD1. The V gene end was trimmed by 6 bases and the J gene end by 0 bases; junction bases not matched to a gene: 5. Germline V gives CDR1 SNHLY, CDR2 FYNNEI. CDR3 length equals 14 residues. CDR3 region: CASRGTEDSYEQYF. For the CDR3, the DNA is TGTGCCAGCAGGGGGACAGAAGACTCCTACGAGCAGTACTTC.

Regarding this clonotype: The junction does not match germline at one end; this may be a read error. This sequence joins TRBV28 and TRBJ1-1; D unclear. The CDR3 runs 14 residues. Germline lookup yields CDR1 MDHEN and CDR2 SYDVKM. Written as DNA, the CDR3 is TGTGCCAGCAGTTTTGGGTGGAAGAACGCTGAAGCTTTCTTT. The encoded protein is CASSFGWKNAEAFF.

In the case of this clonotype: This may be a read error: a much more frequent sequence differs by one nucleotide. The chain employs TRBV19 and TRBJ1-5, with 9 bases aligning to TRBD1. Germline values: CDR1 LNHDA, CDR2 SQIVND (reference sequence). After removal of 7 bases from V and 4 bases from J, the junction contained 14 bases not matched to a gene. CDR3 size: 17 residues. In DNA, the CDR3 is TGTGCCAGTACCTTGAGGGTACAGGGGGCGCGGAATCAGCCCCAGCATTTT. This translates into CASTLRVQGARNQPQHF. Full variable domain (outside the CDR3, taken from reference TRBV19 and TRBJ1-5): DGGITQSPKYLFRKEGQNVTLSCEQNLNHDAMYWYRQDPGQGLRLIYYSQIVNDFQKGDIAEGYSVSREKKESFPLTVTSAQKNPTAFYLCASTLRVQGARNQPQHFGDGTRLSIL.

The chain is built from TRBV20-1 and TRBJ1-1; D is ambiguous. Germline values: CDR1 DFQATT, CDR2 SNEGSKA (reference sequence). Trimming pared 6 bases from V and 1 base from J, leaving 9 bases between. This CDR3 contains 12 residues. The CDR3 region is CSAETRNTEAFF. Here the CDR3 DNA reads TGCAGTGCCGAGACCCGGAACACTGAAGCTTTCTTT.

This clonotype was seen repeatedly, ten times or more. J is TRBJ2-1 and V is TRBV7-3, with 14 bases aligning to TRBD2. Trimming removed 4 bases from V and 10 bases from J; junction bases left unmatched: 15. Germline CDR1 SGHTA, CDR2 FQGTGA. The CDR3 is 18 amino acids. CDR3 nucleotides: TGTGCCAGCAGCTCAACGGGACTAGCGGGGGTCCCCGGGGGAGAGCAGTTCTTC. Its translation is CASSSTGLAGVPGGEQFF. The full variable domain, completed using reference TRBV7-3 and TRBJ2-1, is GAGVSQTPSNKVTEKGKYVELRCDPISGHTALYWYRQSLGQGPEFLIYFQGTGAADDSGLPNDRFFAVRPEGSVSTLKIQRTERGDSAVYLCASSSTGLAGVPGGEQFFGPGTRLTVL.

Ten or more counts support this clonotype. This rearrangement joins TRBV6-2 or TRBV6-3 to TRBJ2-5; TRBD1 agrees at 8 bases. With 6 bases clipped from V and 3 bases from J, the junction kept 3 bases outside the gene matches. The V gene's germline CDR1 is MNHEY and CDR2 SVGEGT. The CDR3 spans 13 residues. CDR3 nucleotides: TGTGCCAGCAGAGAGACAGGGGAAGAGACCCAGTACTTC. Translating it yields CASRETGEETQYF.

The V gene is TRBV14, the J gene TRBJ2-1, with 12 bases fitting TRBD2. Germline lookup yields CDR1 SGHDN and CDR2 FVKESK. This CDR3 is 16 amino acids long. V lost 3 bases, J lost 7 bases, and 7 bases stayed unmatched. The CDR3 reads CASSHPTSGSLNEQFF. CDR3 DNA sequence: TGTGCCAGCAGCCACCCGACTAGCGGGAGTTTAAATGAGCAGTTCTTC.

There are many counts of this clonotype. A read error may produce the germline difference seen at one junction end. V is TRBV7-7 and J is TRBJ2-1; 10 nucleotides line up with TRBD2. Germline V lookup: CDR1 SSHAT, CDR2 FNYEAQ (reference sequence). The CDR3 is made up of 18 amino acids. In DNA form, the CDR3 reads TGTGCTAGCAGCTTAGGAGGGGCTGGAGGACTAGCGGCGAATGAGCAGTTCTTC. Amino acid sequence: CASSLGGAGGLAANEQFF.

This clonotype was counted many times. The genes are TRBV7-2 and TRBJ2-7; TRBD2 might be the D (6 bases). The CDR3 totals 16 residues. Trimming left V 0 bases short and J 7 bases short, with 19 bases between. The V gene's germline CDR1 is SGHTA and CDR2 FQGNSA. DNA for the CDR3: TGTGCCAGCAGCTTAGCGCCAACCGGGACTCGTATAGAGCAGTACTTC. This codes for CASSLAPTGTRIEQYF.

This clonotype was found many times. The chain is built from TRBV28 and TRBJ2-6; D is perhaps TRBD1 (6 bases). Per the germline V gene, CDR1 is MDHEN and CDR2 is SYDVKM. Trimming took off 5 bases at V and 4 bases at J, with 18 bases between the two ends. The length of the CDR3 is 17 residues. Written as DNA, the CDR3 is TGTGCCAGCAGTACCTCGACAGGCCGGCGGGGGGCCAACGTCCTGACTTTC. This encodes CASSTSTGRRGANVLTF.

This clonotype was counted a few times. The chain employs TRBV9 and TRBJ1-4; D unresolved. The ends were cut back, 2 bases at V and 7 bases at J, with 15 bases in the middle. Germline V gene data show CDR1 as SGDLS and CDR2 as YYNGEE. CDR3 length: 15 amino acids. The CDR3 spells CASSVGAKFSEKLFF. In nucleotides, the CDR3 is TGTGCCAGCAGCGTGGGAGCCAAGTTTAGTGAAAAACTGTTTTTT.

Many counts were recorded for this clonotype. The CDR3 here is CASSLGLLGTEAFF. DNA for the CDR3: TGTGCCAGCAGTTTAGGACTCTTGGGCACTGAAGCTTTCTTT. The chain joins TRBV12-3 or TRBV12-4 to TRBJ1-1, with D uncertain. Between the trimmed V and J ends, which lost 1 base and 4 bases, there was a span of 10 bases. This CDR3 is 14 amino acids long.

This clonotype was detected only a few times. The gene calls are TRBV18 and TRBJ1-2, with D perhaps matching TRBD1 (6 bases). The germline V gene encodes CDR1 KGHSH and CDR2 LQKENI. This CDR3 contains 15 residues. The germline V and J ends were trimmed by 1 base and 3 bases, with 12 bases remaining between them. The CDR3 loop is CASSPQATGHYGYTF. In DNA, the CDR3 is TGTGCCAGCTCACCACAAGCGACAGGCCACTATGGCTACACCTTC.

This clonotype was seen ten or more times. V is TRBV7-9 and J is TRBJ2-1; 11 bases are a match to TRBD1. J was trimmed by 7 bases and V by 4 bases; bases with no gene match: 3. This CDR3 has 14 amino acids. Germline V gene lookup returns CDR1 SEHNR and CDR2 FQNEAQ (reference sequence). CDR3 residues: CASSYGQGANEQFF. CDR3 in DNA: TGTGCCAGCAGCTACGGACAGGGGGCAAATGAGCAGTTCTTC.

This clonotype was seen only a few times. The chain couples TRBV6-1 to TRBJ1-1; D call uncertain. The ends were cut back, 4 bases at V and 0 bases at J, with 6 bases in the middle. The CDR3 sequence is 13 residues long. CDR1 is MNHNS and CDR2 is SASEGT in the germline V gene. The CDR3 is CASSGTLNTEAFF. Here the CDR3 DNA reads TGTGCCAGCAGTGGGACTTTGAACACTGAAGCTTTCTTT.

Ten or more counts support this clonotype. CDR3 loop: CALCPRENTEAFF. The DNA for the CDR3 is TGTGCTCTTTGCCCCCGGGAGAACACTGAAGCTTTCTTT. This chain connects TRBV7-9 to TRBJ1-1; D is undetermined. The CDR3 loop spans 13 amino acids. The germline V gene has CDR1 SEHNR and CDR2 FQNEAQ (reference sequence).

This clonotype was detected ten times or more. This chain links TRBV6-1 with TRBJ1-1; 7 nucleotides align to TRBD1. Germline CDR1 is MNHNS and CDR2 is SASEGT. The CDR3 length is 14 residues. The V and J ends lost 3 bases and 0 bases, in that order; junction bases with no gene match: 1. CDR3 protein: CASSDRGMNTEAFF. The CDR3 DNA follows: TGTGCCAGCAGTGACAGGGGGATGAACACTGAAGCTTTCTTT.

V and J are TRBV3-1 and TRBJ2-2; D remains unclear. The CDR3 totals 15 residues. Trimming shortened V by 0 bases and J by 4 bases, and 9 bases separated the two germline ends. CDR1 and CDR2 (germline): LGHDT, YNNKEL (reference sequence). CDR3 in amino acids: CASSQDLPATGELFF. The DNA of the CDR3 is TGTGCCAGCAGCCAAGATTTACCGGCCACCGGGGAGCTGTTTTTT.

At least ten counts were recorded for this clonotype. This chain links TRBV2 with TRBJ2-7; tentative D call: TRBD2 (6 bases). The germline gives CDR1 SNHLY, CDR2 FYNNEI. V was trimmed by 0 bases and J by 3 bases, leaving 15 bases between them. CDR3 size: 16 residues. The CDR3 nucleotides are TGTGCCAGCAGTGAAGCGCTTGGCGGGATGGACTACGAGCAGTACTTC. Protein sequence: CASSEALGGMDYEQYF.

This clonotype was seen repeatedly, ten times or more. The J gene is TRBJ2-5, the V gene TRBV15; D tentatively reads TRBD1 or TRBD2 (6 bases each). The length of the CDR3 is 15 residues. CDR1 and CDR2 (germline): LNHNV, YYDKDF (reference sequence). V was cut by 0 bases and J by 5 bases, with 13 bases left in between. The CDR3 loop is CATSRDRGGGETQYF. For the CDR3, the DNA is TGTGCCACCAGCAGAGACAGGGGCGGAGGGGAGACCCAGTACTTC.

This clonotype was found many times. The CDR3, as DNA: TGTGCCAGCAGGGATCCGGGTCACTCCTATAATTCACCCCTCCACTTT. Protein: CASRDPGHSYNSPLHF. The J gene is TRBJ1-6, the V gene TRBV11-2; D is unclear. The CDR3 covers 16 residues. In germline, CDR1 is SGHAT, CDR2 FQNNGV. Trimming pared 6 bases from V and 0 bases from J, leaving 12 bases between.

This clonotype has more than one count but fewer than ten. The J gene is TRBJ2-1, the V gene TRBV3-1; D is perhaps TRBD2 (5 bases). The germline gives CDR1 LGHDT, CDR2 YNNKEL (reference sequence). V was pared by 4 bases and J by 5 bases, with 21 bases between. The CDR3 sequence is 17 residues long. The CDR3 loop is CASSPWTLRLENNEQFF. CDR3 DNA sequence: TGTGCCAGCAGCCCCTGGACTTTGCGGTTAGAAAACAATGAGCAGTTCTTC.

This clonotype was seen many times. This chain uses TRBV7-8 with TRBJ2-1; the D gene is possibly TRBD2 (6 bases). V was clipped by 0 bases and J by 9 bases, with 33 bases between them. The CDR3 covers 21 residues. Per the germline V gene, CDR1 is SGHVS and CDR2 is FQNEAQ. The CDR3, as DNA: TGTGCCAGCAGCTTAGCGCGGGGCCCCTCTTCCCGGGGCCTTAGTAGTGGTGAGCAGTTCTTC. Translating it yields CASSLARGPSSRGLSSGEQFF.

This clonotype was observed at least ten times. The chain carries TRBV7-2 and TRBJ2-7; D unresolved. The CDR3 is 11 amino acids. The germline V gene encodes CDR1 SGHTA and CDR2 FQGNSA. The V end lost 1 base, the J end lost 6 bases, and 4 bases lay between the germline ends. The CDR3 region has the DNA TGTGCCAGCAGCTTAGTTCTCGAGCAGTACTTC. This codes for CASSLVLEQYF.

The V gene is TRBV5-1, the J gene TRBJ2-1, with 9 nucleotides matching TRBD1. Trimming at V came to 0 bases and at J to 6 bases, leaving 7 bases not matched to a gene. The germline V gene encodes CDR1 SGHRS and CDR2 YFSETQ. This CDR3 spans 16 amino acids. CDR3 loop: CASSLDGQGTRNEQFF. The CDR3 region has the DNA TGCGCCAGCAGCTTGGATGGACAGGGGACGCGCAATGAGCAGTTCTTC.

This clonotype appeared many times. V and J are TRBV6-6 and TRBJ1-1; TRBD1 might be the D (6 bases). Between the trimmed V and J ends, which lost 1 base and 2 bases, there was a span of 11 bases. Germline V gene sequence: CDR1 MNHNY, CDR2 SVGAGI (reference sequence). This CDR3 is built from 15 residues. The CDR3 loop reads CASSYLARGNTEAFF. CDR3 coding DNA: TGTGCCAGCAGTTACTTGGCCAGGGGAAACACTGAAGCTTTCTTT.